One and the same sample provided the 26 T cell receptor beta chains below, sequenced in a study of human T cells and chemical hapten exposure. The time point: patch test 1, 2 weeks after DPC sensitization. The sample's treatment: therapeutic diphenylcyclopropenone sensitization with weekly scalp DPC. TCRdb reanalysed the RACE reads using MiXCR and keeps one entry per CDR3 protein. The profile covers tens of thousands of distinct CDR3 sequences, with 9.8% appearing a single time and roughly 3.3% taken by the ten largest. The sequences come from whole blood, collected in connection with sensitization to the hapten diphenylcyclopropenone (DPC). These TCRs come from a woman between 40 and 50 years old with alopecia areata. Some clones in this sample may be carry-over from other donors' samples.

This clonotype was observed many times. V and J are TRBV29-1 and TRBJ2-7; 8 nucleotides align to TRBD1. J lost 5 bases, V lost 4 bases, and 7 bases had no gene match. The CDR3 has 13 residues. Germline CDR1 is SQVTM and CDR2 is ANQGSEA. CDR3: CSVGPQGANEQYF. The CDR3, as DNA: TGCAGCGTTGGGCCGCAGGGGGCCAACGAGCAGTACTTC.

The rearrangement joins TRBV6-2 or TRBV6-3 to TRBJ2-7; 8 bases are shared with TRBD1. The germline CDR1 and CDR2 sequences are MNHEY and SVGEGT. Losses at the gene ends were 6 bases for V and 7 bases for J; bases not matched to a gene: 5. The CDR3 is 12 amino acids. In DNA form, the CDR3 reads TGTGCCAGCAGCCGGACAGGGTGGGAGCAGTACTTC. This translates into CASSRTGWEQYF.

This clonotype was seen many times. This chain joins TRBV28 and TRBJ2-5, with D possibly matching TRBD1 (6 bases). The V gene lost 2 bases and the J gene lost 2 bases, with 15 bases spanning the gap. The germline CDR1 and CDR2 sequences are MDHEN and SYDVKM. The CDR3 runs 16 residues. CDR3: CASSLKGRGLQETQYF. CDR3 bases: TGTGCCAGCAGTTTAAAGGGCAGGGGCTTACAAGAGACCCAGTACTTC.

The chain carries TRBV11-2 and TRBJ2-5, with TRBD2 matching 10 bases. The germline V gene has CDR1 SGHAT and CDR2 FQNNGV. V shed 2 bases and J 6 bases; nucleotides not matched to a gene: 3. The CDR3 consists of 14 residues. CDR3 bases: TGTGCCAGCAGCTTAACTAGCGGGATAAAGACCCAGTACTTC. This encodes CASSLTSGIKTQYF.

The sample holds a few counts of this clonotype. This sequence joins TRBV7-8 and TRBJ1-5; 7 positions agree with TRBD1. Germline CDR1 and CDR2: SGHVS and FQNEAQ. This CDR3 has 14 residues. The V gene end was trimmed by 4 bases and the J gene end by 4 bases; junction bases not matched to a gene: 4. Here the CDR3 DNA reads TGTGCCAGCAGCTACGGGACAGATAATCAGCCCCAGCATTTT. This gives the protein CASSYGTDNQPQHF.

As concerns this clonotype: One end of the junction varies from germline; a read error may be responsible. As DNA, the CDR3 is TGCGCCTGCAGCTCCCGACTCGACGGGGGCAATGAGCAGTTCTTC. It translates to CACSSRLDGGNEQFF. The chain joins TRBV5-1 to TRBJ2-1, with TRBD2 as a possible D gene (6 bases). CDR3 length: 15 amino acids. Germline V gene sequence: CDR1 SGHRS, CDR2 YFSETQ. The whole variable domain, filled in from reference TRBV5-1 and TRBJ2-1, reads KAGVTQTPRYLIKTRGQQVTLSCSPISGHRSVSWYQQTPGQGLQFLFEYFSETQRNKGNFPGRFSGRQFSNSRSEMNVSTLELGDSALYLCACSSRLDGGNEQFFGPGTRLTVL.

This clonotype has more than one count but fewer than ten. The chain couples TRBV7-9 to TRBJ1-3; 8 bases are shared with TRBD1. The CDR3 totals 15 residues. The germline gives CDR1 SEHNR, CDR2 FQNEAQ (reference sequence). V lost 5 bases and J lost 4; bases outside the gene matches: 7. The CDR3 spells CASSPDRVWGNTIYF. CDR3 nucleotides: TGTGCCAGCAGCCCGGACAGGGTGTGGGGAAACACCATATATTTT.

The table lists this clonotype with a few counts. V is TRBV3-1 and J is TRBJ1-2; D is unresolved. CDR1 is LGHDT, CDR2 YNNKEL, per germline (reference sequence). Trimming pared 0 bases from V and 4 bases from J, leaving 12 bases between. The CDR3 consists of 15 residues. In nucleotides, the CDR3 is TGTGCCAGCAGCCAAGATCCAGACCGCATCTATGGCTACACCTTC. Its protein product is CASSQDPDRIYGYTF.

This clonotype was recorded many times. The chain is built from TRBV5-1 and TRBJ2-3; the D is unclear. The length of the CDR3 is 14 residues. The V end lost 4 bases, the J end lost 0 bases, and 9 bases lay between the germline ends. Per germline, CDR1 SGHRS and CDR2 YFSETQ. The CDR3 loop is CASSPDGSTDTQYF. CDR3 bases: TGCGCCAGCAGCCCAGACGGTAGCACAGATACGCAGTATTTT.

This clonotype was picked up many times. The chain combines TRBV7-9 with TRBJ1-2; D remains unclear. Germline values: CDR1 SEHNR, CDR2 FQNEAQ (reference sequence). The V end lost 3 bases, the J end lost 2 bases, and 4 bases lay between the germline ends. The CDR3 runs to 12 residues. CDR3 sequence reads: CASSLQNYGYTF. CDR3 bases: TGTGCCAGCAGCTTGCAGAACTATGGCTACACCTTC.

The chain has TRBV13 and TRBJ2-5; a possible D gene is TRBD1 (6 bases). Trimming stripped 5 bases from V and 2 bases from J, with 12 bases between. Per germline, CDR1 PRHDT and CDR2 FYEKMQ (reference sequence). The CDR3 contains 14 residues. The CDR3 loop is CASSTRDTQETQYF. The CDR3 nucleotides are TGTGCCAGCAGCACCCGGGACACTCAAGAGACCCAGTACTTC.

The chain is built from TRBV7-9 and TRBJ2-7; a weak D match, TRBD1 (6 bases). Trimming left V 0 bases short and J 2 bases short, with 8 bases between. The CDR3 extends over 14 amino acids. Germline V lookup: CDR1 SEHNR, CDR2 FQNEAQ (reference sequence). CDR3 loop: CASSLAQGPYEQYF. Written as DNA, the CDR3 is TGTGCCAGCAGCTTAGCGCAGGGGCCCTACGAGCAGTACTTC.

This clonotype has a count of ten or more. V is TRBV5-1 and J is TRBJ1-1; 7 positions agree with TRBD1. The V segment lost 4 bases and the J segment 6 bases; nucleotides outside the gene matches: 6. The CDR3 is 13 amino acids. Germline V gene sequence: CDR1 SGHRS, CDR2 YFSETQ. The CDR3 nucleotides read TGCGCCAGCAGCGGGACAGATGCAGCTGAAGCTTTCTTT. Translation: CASSGTDAAEAFF.

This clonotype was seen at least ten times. The CDR3 loop reads CASRATVNTEAFF. In DNA form, the CDR3 reads TGTGCCAGCAGGGCGACAGTGAACACTGAAGCTTTCTTT. The chain employs TRBV6-1 and TRBJ1-1; tentative D call: TRBD1 (5 bases). This CDR3 comprises 13 residues. Germline V lookup: CDR1 MNHNS, CDR2 SASEGT. The germline V and J ends were trimmed by 6 bases and 0 bases, with 8 bases remaining between them.

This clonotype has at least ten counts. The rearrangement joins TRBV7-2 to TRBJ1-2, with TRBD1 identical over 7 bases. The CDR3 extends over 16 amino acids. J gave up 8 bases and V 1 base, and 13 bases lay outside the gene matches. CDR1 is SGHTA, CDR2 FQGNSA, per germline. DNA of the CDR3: TGTGCCAGCAGCTTAGAGAGGGGGCGCATTAACACCGGCTACACCTTC. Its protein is CASSLERGRINTGYTF.

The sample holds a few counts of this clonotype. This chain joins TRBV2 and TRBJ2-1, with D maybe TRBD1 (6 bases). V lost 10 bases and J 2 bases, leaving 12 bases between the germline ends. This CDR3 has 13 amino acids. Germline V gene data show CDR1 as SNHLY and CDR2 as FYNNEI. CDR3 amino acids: CATQGIPYNEQFF. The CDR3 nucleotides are TGTGCCACCCAGGGGATCCCCTACAATGAGCAGTTCTTC.

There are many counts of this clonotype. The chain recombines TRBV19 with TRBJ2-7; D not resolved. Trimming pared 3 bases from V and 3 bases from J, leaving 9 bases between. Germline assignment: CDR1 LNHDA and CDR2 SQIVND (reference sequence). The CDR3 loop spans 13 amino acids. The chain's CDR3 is CASSIGGDYEQYF. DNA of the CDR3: TGTGCCAGTAGTATTGGTGGGGACTACGAGCAGTACTTC.

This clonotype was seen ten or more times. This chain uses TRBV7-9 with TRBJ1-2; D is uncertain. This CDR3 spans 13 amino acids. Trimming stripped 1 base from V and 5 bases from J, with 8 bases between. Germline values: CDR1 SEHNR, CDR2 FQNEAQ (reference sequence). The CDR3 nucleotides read TGTGCCAGCAGCTTAGAGGTCCCTTATGGCTACACCTTC. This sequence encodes CASSLEVPYGYTF.

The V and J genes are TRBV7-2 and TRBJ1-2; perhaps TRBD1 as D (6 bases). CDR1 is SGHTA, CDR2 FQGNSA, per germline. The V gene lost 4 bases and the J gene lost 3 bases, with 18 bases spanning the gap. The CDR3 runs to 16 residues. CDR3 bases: TGTGCCAGCAGCTGGCGGGGGGGCAGGGAAGACTATGGCTACACCTTC. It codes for CASSWRGGREDYGYTF.

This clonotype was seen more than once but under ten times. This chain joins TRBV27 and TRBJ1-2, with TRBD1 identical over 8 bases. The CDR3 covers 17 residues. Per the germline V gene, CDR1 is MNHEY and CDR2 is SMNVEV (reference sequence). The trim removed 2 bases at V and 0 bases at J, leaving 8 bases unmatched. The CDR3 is CASSLRAGGISNYGYTF. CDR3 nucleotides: TGTGCCAGCAGTTTAAGGGCAGGGGGCATATCTAACTATGGCTACACCTTC.

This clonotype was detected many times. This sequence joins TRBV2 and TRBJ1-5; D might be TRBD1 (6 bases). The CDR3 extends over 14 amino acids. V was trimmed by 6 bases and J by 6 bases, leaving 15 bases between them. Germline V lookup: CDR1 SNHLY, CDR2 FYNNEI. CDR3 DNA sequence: TGTGCCAGCAGCCTACAGGGAGGGAGTCAGCCCCAGCATTTT. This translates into CASSLQGGSQPQHF.

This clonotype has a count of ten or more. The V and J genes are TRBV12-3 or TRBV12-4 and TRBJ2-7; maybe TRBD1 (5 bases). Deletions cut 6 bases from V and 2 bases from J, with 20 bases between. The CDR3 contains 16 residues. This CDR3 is CASSTPQGKATYEQYF. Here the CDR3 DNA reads TGTGCCAGCAGCACGCCCCAGGGTAAAGCTACCTACGAGCAGTACTTC.

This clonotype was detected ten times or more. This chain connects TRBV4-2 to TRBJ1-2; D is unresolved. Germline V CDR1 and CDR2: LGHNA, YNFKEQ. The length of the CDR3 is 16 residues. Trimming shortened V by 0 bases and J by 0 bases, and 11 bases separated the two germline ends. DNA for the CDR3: TGTGCCAGCAGCCAAGAGGGTGGCAGATCTAACTATGGCTACACCTTC. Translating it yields CASSQEGGRSNYGYTF.

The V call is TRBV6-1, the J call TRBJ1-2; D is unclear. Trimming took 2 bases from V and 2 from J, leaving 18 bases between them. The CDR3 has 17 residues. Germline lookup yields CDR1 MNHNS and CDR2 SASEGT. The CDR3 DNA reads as TGTGCCAGCAGTGAATGGACTTCTAATAGACGGAACTATGGCTACACCTTC. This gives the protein CASSEWTSNRRNYGYTF.

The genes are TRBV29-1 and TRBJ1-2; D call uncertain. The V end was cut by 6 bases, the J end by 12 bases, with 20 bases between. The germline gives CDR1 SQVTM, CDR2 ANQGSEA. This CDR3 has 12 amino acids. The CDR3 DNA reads TGCAGCGTCGAGACCGCTTGGTATGGGCACACCTTC. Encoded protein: CSVETAWYGHTF.

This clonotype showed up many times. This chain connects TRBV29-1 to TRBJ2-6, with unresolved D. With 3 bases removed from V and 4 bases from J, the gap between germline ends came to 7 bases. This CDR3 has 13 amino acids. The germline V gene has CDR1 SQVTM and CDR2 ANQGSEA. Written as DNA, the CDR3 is TGCAGCGTTGATGTCAGGGGGGCCAACGTCCTGACTTTC. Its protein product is CSVDVRGANVLTF. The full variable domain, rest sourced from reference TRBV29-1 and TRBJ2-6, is SAVISQKPSRDICQRGTSLTIQCQVDSQVTMMFWYRQQPGQSLTLIATANQGSEATYESGFVIDKFPISRPNLTFSTLTVSNMSPEDSSIYLCSVDVRGANVLTFGAGSRLTVL.